The rows below give T cell receptor beta chains drawn from one sample of a study of blood T cell repertoires in COVID-19. The method was immunoSEQ multiplex PCR; TCRdb's version includes in-frame clones alone and lacks a portion of them. There are under 300,000 clones in the sample; 80% to 90% occur only once, and 2% to 3% lies in the top ten. The sequencing sample was made of PBMCs or T cells enriched from blood (not recorded which). The receptors were sampled from a woman aged 18-29 years who had recovered from COVID-19. Both conserved end residues are part of each CDR3. D genes are given only for firm matches. Part of the rows lack a size; the others show once, few, many or a class for expanded clones.

TRBV5-6	TRBJ2-4	.	.	CASSLFQELAKNIQYF	TGTGCCAGCAGCTTGTTTCAGGAACTAGCCAAAAACATTCAGTACTTC
TRBV3-1/TRBV3-2	TRBJ1-1	.	.	CASSQVGGETEAFF	TGTGCCAGCAGCCAAGTCGGGGGTGAGACTGAAGCTTTCTTT
TRBV2	TRBJ1-1	.	.	CASSSIRGTEAFF	TGTGCCAGCAGTAGTATTCGGGGCACTGAAGCTTTCTTT
TRBV7-9	TRBJ2-1	once	TRBD2	CASSYRPSGSSSYNEQFF	TGTGCCAGCAGCTACCGCCCTAGCGGGTCTAGCTCCTACAATGAGCAGTTCTTC
TRBV6-1	TRBJ1-2	.	TRBD1	CASSDVRDRGGGYTF	TGTGCCAGCAGTGATGTCCGGGACAGGGGGGGAGGCTACACCTTC
TRBV5-1	TRBJ2-5	.	.	CASSFRAQETQYF	TGCGCCAGCAGCTTCCGAGCACAAGAGACCCAGTACTTC
TRBV18	TRBJ1-2	.	TRBD1	CASSRYNRGLNYGYTF	TGTGCCAGCTCCCGGTATAACAGGGGACTTAACTATGGCTACACCTTC
TRBV29-1	TRBJ2-7	.	TRBD2	CSVEWIAGGSYEQYF	TGCAGCGTTGAATGGATAGCGGGAGGCTCCTACGAGCAGTACTTC
TRBV29-1	TRBJ1-2	.	.	CSVPRVGGGYTF	TGCAGCGTTCCCAGGGTTGGTGGCGGCTACACCTTC
TRBV5-1	TRBJ2-3	.	TRBD2	CVSSLGLAGISTDTQYF	TGCGTCAGCAGCTTGGGGCTAGCGGGGATTAGCACAGATACGCAGTATTTT
TRBV5-5	TRBJ1-5	.	.	CASSFRDTYQPQHF	TGTGCCAGCAGCTTTAGGGACACCTATCAGCCCCAGCATTTT
TRBV27	TRBJ1-6	.	.	CASSPQGGYNSPLHF	TGTGCCAGCAGTCCCCAAGGAGGGTATAATTCACCCCTCCACTTT
TRBV4-1	TRBJ1-3	.	.	CASSQDPRGGSGNTIYF	TGCGCCAGCAGCCAAGATCCCCGTGGCGGGTCAGGAAACACCATATATTTT
TRBV24-1	TRBJ2-1	.	TRBD1	CATSTRDRGQELFF	TGTGCCACCAGTACCCGGGACAGGGGACAGGAACTGTTCTTC
TRBV18	TRBJ2-1	.	TRBD2	CASSLGGADYNEQFF	TGTGCCAGCTCACTCGGGGGGGCGGACTACAATGAGCAGTTCTTC
TRBV13	TRBJ1-2	.	.	CASSSIRILDYGYTF	TGTGCCAGCAGCTCCATCCGTATTCTAGACTATGGCTACACCTTC
TRBV6-2/TRBV6-3	TRBJ1-6	few	.	CASSLGRQGNSPLHF	TGTGCCAGCAGCTTGGGGCGGCAGGGGAATTCACCCCTCCACTTT
TRBV7-2	TRBJ2-7	once	.	CASSLVGIEQYF	TGTGCCAGCAGCTTAGTTGGCATCGAGCAGTACTTC
TRBV5-1	TRBJ2-7	.	TRBD1	CASSSGQGAFDEQYF	TGCGCCAGCAGTTCAGGACAGGGGGCCTTCGACGAGCAGTACTTC
TRBV9	TRBJ2-7	.	TRBD2	CASSVGTSGYEQYF	TGTGCCAGCAGCGTAGGAACTAGCGGCTACGAGCAGTACTTC
TRBV24-1	TRBJ1-2	.	TRBD1	CATSQTGDYGYTF	TGTGCCACCAGCCAGACAGGGGACTATGGCTACACCTTC
TRBV29-1	TRBJ2-7	.	TRBD1	CAGSGTGNEQYF	TGCGCCGGCAGTGGGACAGGTAACGAGCAGTACTTC
TRBV18	TRBJ1-1	.	.	CATQVRGEAFF	TGTGCCACCCAGGTAAGGGGTGAAGCTTTCTTT
TRBV3-1/TRBV3-2	TRBJ1-3	.	.	CASSQDSGAGNTIYF	TGTGCCAGCAGCCAAGATTCAGGGGCTGGAAACACCATATATTTT
TRBV4-1	TRBJ1-1	few	.	CASSPGGALGTRGEAFF	TGCGCCAGCAGCCCAGGCGGGGCCCTTGGTACAAGGGGTGAAGCTTTCTTT
TRBV18	TRBJ1-5	few	TRBD1	CASSLKPGTGDSNQPQHF	TGTGCCAGCTCTCTTAAACCCGGGACAGGGGATAGCAATCAGCCCCAGCATTTT
TRBV2	TRBJ1-6	.	TRBD1	CASSEVLRTGDSPLHF	TGTGCCAGCAGTGAAGTCTTGAGGACAGGGGATTCACCCCTCCACTTT
TRBV24-1	TRBJ2-1	few	.	CATSDPGVNEQFF	TGTGCCACCAGTGACCCCGGGGTAAATGAGCAGTTCTTC